This T cell receptor (beta chain) was captured by sequencing in a study of blood T cells in healthy people across ages. This clonotype came up many times. Its antigen is still unknown. General study points: Researchers said unsorted PBMCs prevented a conclusive naive versus antigen-experienced comparison.

Sample-barcoded 5' priming and a J-beta primer mix drove a second PCR of roughly 6 to 12 cycles. Each CDR3 protein is one row after TCRdb ran MiXCR on the 5' RACE reads. The sample has 590,000 or so distinct CDR3 sequences; under 30% are singletons. Germline V gives CDR1 LGHNA, CDR2 YSLEER. Trimming at V came to 0 bases and at J to 3 bases, leaving 7 bases not matched to a gene. This CDR3 is 16 amino acids long. This receptor was identified in a woman older than 75 in good health. The gene calls are TRBV4-3 and TRBJ2-7, with 8 bases lining up with TRBD2. Input material: blood. The CDR3 spells CASSQDSGSGDYEQYF. DNA for the CDR3: TGCGCCAGCAGCCAAGATAGTGGTAGCGGGGACTACGAGCAGTACTTC.